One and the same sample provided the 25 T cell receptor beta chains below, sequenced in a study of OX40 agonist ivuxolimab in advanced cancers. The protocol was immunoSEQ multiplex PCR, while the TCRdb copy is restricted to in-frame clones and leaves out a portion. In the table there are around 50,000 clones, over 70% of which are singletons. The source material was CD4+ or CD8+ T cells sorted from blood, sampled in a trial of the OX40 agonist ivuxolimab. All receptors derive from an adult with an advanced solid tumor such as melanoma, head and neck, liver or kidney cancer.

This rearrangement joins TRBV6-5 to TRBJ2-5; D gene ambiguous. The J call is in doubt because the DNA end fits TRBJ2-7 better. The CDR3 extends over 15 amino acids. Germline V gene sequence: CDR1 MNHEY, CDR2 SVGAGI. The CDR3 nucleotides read TGTGCCAGCAGCCTCGACTCGATTTGGTCCTACGAGCAGTACTTC. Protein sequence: CASSLDSIWSYEQYF.

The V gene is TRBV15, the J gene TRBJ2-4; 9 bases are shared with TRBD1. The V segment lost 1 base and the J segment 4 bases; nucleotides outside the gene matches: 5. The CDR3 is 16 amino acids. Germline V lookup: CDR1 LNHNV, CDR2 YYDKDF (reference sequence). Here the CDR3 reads CATSRGTGDSKNIQYF. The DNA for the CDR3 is TGTGCCACCAGCAGAGGGACAGGGGATTCAAAAAACATTCAGTACTTC. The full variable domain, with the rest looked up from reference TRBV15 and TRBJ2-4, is DAMVIQNPRYQVTQFGKPVTLSCSQTLNHNVMYWYQQKSSQAPKLLFHYYDKDFNNEADTPDNFQSRRPNTSFCFLDIRSPGLGDTAMYLCATSRGTGDSKNIQYFGAGTRLSVL.

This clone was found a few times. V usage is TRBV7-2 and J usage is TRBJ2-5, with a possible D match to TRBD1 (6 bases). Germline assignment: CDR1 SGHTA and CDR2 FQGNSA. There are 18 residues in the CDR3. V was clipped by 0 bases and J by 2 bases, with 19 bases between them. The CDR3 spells CASSLAGTRTGSQETQYF. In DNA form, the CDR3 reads TGTGCCAGCAGCTTAGCGGGCACAAGAACAGGGAGTCAAGAGACCCAGTACTTC.

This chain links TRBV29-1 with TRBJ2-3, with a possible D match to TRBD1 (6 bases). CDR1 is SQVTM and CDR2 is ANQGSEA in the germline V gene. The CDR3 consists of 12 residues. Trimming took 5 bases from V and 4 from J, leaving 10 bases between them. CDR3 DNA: TGCAGCGTTCGGTCAGGGGCAGATACGCAGTATTTT. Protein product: CSVRSGADTQYF.

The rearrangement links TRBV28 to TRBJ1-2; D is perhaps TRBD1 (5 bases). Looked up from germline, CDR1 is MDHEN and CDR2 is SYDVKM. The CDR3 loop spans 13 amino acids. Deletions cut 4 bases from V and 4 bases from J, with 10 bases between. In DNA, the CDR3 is TGTGCCAGCAGTTCGACAGAGGGCTATGGCTACACCTTC. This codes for CASSSTEGYGYTF.

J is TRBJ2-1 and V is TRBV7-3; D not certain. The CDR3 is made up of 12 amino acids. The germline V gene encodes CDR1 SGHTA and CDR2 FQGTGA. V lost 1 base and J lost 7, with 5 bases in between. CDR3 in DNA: TGTGCCAGCAGCTTAAGGGGAAATGAGCAGTTCTTC. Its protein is CASSLRGNEQFF.

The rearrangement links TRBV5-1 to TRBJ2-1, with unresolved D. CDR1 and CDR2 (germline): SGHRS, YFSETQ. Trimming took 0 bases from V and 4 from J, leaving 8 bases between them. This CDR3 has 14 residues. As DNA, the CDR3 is TGCGCCAGCAGCTTGGGACAAGAGTACAATGAGCAGTTCTTC. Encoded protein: CASSLGQEYNEQFF.

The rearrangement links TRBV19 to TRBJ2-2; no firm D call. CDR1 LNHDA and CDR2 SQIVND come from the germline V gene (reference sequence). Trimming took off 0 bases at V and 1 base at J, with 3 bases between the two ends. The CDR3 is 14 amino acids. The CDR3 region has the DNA TGTGCCAGTAGTATAGATCAGAACACCGGGGAGCTGTTTTTT. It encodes CASSIDQNTGELFF.

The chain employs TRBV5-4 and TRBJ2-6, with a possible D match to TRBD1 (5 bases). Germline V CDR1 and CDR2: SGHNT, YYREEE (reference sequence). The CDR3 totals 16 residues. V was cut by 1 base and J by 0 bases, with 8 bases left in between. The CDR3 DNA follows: TGTGCCAGCAGCTTGAGGGGTATCTCTGGGGCCAACGTCCTGACTTTC. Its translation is CASSLRGISGANVLTF. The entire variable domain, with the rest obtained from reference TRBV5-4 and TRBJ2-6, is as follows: ETGVTQSPTHLIKTRGQQVTLRCSSQSGHNTVSWYQQALGQGPQFIFQYYREEENGRGNFPPRFSGLQFPNYSSELNVNALELDDSALYLCASSLRGISGANVLTFGAGSRLTVL.

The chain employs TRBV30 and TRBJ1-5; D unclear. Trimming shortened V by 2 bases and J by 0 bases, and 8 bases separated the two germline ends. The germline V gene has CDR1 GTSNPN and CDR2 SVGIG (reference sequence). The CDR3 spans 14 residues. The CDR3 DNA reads TGTGCCTGGAGTCCCGGGTATAGCAATCAGCCCCAGCATTTT. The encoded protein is CAWSPGYSNQPQHF.

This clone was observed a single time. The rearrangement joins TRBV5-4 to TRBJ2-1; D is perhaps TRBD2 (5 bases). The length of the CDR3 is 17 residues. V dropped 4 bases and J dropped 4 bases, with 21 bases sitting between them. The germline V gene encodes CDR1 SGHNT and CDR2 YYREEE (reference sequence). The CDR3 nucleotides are TGTGCCAGCAGCCCACCAGGTGTGGTAGCGAGGTACAATGAGCAGTTCTTC. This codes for CASSPPGVVARYNEQFF.

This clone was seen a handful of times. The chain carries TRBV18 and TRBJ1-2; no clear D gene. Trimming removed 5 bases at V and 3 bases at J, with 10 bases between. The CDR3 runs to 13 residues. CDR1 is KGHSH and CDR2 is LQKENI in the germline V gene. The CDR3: CASSDGLYYGYTF. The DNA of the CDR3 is TGTGCCAGCTCAGATGGACTGTACTATGGCTACACCTTC.

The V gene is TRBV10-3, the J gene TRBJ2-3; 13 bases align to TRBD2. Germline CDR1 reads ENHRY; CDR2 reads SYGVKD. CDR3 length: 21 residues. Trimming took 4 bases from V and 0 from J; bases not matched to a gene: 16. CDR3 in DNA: TGTGCCATCAGTGCCGGACTAGCGGGAGTGAGGTCACAGGACAGCACAGATACGCAGTATTTT. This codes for CAISAGLAGVRSQDSTDTQYF.

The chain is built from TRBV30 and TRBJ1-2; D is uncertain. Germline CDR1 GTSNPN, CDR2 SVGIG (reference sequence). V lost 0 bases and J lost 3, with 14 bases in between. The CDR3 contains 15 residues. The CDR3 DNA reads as TGTGCCTGGAGTGTACCAGGATTGAACTACTATGGCTACACCTTC. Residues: CAWSVPGLNYYGYTF.

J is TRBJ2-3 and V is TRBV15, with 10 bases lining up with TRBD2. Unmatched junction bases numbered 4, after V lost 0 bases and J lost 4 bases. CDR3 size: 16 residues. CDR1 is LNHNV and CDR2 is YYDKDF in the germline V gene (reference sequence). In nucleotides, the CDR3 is TGTGCCACCAGCAGAGACGGTCTAGCGGGAGCAGATACGCAGTATTTT. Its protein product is CATSRDGLAGADTQYF.

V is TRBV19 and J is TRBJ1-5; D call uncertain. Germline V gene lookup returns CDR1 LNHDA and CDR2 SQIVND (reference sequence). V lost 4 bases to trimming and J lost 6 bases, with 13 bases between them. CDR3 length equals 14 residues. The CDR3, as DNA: TGTGCCAGTAGTACCGCTGCGTGGGGTCAGCCCCAGCATTTT. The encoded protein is CASSTAAWGQPQHF.

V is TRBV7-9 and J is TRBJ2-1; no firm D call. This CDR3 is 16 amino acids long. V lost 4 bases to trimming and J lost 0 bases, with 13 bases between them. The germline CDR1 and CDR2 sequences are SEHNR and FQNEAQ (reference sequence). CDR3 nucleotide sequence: TGTGCCAGCAGCTCCTCCTTCGCGAGCTCCTACAATGAGCAGTTCTTC. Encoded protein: CASSSSFASSYNEQFF.

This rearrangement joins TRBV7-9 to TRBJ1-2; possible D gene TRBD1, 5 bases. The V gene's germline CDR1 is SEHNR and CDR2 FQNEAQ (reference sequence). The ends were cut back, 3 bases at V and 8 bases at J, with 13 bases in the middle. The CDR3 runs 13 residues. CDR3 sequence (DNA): TGTGCCAGCAGCTTCCCAGGGATGGAGGGCTACACCTTC. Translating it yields CASSFPGMEGYTF.

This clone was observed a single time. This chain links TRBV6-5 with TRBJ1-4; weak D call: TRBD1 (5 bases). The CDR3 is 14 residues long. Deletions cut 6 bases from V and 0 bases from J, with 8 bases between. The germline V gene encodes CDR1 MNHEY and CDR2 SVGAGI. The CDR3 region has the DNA TGTGCCAGCAGCCGGGACGCAACTAATGAAAAACTGTTTTTT. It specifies CASSRDATNEKLFF.

The CDR3 nucleotides read TGTGCCAGTAGTCTCCGGGAGGCCTACAATGAGCAGTTCTTC. Protein sequence: CASSLREAYNEQFF. The J gene is TRBJ2-1, the V gene TRBV19; 7 bases are a match to TRBD2. V lost 5 bases to trimming and J lost 2 bases; unmatched junction nucleotides: 3. CDR1 is LNHDA and CDR2 is SQIVND in the germline V gene (reference sequence). This CDR3 has 14 residues.

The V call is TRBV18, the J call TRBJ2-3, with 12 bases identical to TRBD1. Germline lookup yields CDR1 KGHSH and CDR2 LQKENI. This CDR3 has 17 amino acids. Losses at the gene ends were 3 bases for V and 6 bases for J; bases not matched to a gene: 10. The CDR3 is CASSPRRGQGAFDTQYF. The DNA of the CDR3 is TGTGCCAGCTCACCTAGGCGGGGACAGGGGGCGTTCGATACGCAGTATTTT. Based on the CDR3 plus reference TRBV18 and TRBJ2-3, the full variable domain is NAGVMQNPRHLVRRRGQEARLRCSPMKGHSHVYWYRQLPEEGLKFMVYLQKENIIDESGMPKERFSAEFPKEGPSILRIQQVVRGDSAAYFCASSPRRGQGAFDTQYFGPGTRLTVL.

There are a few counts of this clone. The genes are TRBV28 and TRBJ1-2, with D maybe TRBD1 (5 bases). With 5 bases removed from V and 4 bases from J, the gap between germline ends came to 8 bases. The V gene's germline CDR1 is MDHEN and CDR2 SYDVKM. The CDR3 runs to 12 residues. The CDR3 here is CASSRQSYGYTF. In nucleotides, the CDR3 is TGTGCCAGCAGTAGACAGTCCTATGGCTACACCTTC.

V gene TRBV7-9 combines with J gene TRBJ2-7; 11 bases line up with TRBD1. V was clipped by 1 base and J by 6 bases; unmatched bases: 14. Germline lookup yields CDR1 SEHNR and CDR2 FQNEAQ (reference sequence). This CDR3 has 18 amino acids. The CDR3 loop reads CASSLGGSGQGASGEQYF. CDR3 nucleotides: TGTGCCAGCAGCTTAGGAGGTAGTGGACAGGGGGCTTCAGGCGAGCAGTACTTC.

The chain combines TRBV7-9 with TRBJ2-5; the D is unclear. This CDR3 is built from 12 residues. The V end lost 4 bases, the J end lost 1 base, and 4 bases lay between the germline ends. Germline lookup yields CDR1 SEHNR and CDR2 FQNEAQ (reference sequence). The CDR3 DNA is TGTGCCAGCAGCTCGTCCCAAGAGACCCAGTACTTC. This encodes CASSSSQETQYF.

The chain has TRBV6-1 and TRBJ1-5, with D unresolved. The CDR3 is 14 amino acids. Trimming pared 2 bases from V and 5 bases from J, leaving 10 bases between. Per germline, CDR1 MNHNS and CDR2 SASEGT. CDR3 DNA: TGTGCCAGCAGTGAACAGACCGTGTATCAGCCCCAGCATTTT. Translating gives CASSEQTVYQPQHF.